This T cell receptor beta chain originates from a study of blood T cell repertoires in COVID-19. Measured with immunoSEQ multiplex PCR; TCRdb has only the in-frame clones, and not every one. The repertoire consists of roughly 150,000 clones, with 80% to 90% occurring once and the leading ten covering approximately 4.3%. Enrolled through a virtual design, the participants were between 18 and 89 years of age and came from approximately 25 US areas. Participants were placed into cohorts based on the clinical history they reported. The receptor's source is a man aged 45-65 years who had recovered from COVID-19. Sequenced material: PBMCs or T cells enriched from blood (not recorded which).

In DNA form, the CDR3 reads TGTGCCAGCAGCCCAGAACTAGCGGGAGTTAGCACAGATACGCAGTATTTT. It translates to CASSPELAGVSTDTQYF. V is TRBV5-4 and J is TRBJ2-3; the match to TRBD2 covers 11 bases. V was clipped by 4 bases and J by 0 bases; unmatched bases: 7. CDR1 is SGHNT, CDR2 YYREEE, per germline (reference sequence). The CDR3 spans 17 residues.